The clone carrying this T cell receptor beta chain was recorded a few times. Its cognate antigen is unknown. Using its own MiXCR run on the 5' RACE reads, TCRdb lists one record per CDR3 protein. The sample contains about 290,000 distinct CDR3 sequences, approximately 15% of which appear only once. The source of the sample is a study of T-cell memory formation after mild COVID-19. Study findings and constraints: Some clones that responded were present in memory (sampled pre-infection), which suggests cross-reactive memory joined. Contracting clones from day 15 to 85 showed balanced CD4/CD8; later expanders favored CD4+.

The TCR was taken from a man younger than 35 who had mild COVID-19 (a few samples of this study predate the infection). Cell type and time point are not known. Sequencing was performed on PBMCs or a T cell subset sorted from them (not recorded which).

The CDR3 region has the DNA TGCGCCAGCAGCCTATGGACGGGGACTCCGGACACTGAAGCTTTCTTT. Its translation is CASSLWTGTPDTEAFF. The chain carries TRBV5-1 and TRBJ1-1; D may be TRBD1 (5 bases). The V gene's germline CDR1 is SGHRS and CDR2 YFSETQ. The CDR3 runs 16 residues. V lost 4 bases, J lost 3 bases, and 19 bases lay in between.